This passage covers 9 T cell receptor beta chains from one sample sequenced in a study of blood T cell repertoires in COVID-19. Sequencing used immunoSEQ multiplex PCR; TCRdb keeps in-frame clones, though not all of them. The table has approximately 150,000 clones, approximately 90% seen once. Sequencing was performed on peripheral blood. The receptors were sampled from a man in his late teens or twenties with COVID-19, enrolled during active disease.

With respect to this clone: A read error may produce the germline difference seen at one junction end. The chain couples TRBV11-2 to TRBJ1-4; tentative D call: TRBD1 (5 bases). CDR1 and CDR2 (germline): SGHAT, FQNNGV. This CDR3 comprises 13 residues. The CDR3 reads CASSRQRNEKLLF. The CDR3 region has the DNA TGTGCCAGCAGCCGACAGAGAAATGAAAAACTGCTTTTT.

This sequence joins TRBV28 and TRBJ1-1; D is perhaps TRBD1 (6 bases). The CDR3 covers 14 residues. CDR1 and CDR2 from the germline V gene are MDHEN and SYDVKM. Trimming pared 3 bases from V and 7 bases from J, leaving 15 bases between. The CDR3 loop reads CASSFAGGQGEAFF. The CDR3 DNA sequence: TGTGCCAGCAGTTTCGCGGGGGGACAAGGTGAAGCTTTCTTT.

The V gene is TRBV5-4, the J gene TRBJ2-3; D unclear. CDR3 size: 15 residues. Germline-derived CDR1 and CDR2 are SGHNT and YYREEE (reference sequence). V was trimmed by 5 bases and J by 3 bases, leaving 16 bases between them. The CDR3 nucleotides read TGTGCCAGCAGTTATGTCGGGTTATTGACAGATACGCAGTATTTT. It codes for CASSYVGLLTDTQYF.

The rearrangement uses TRBV18 and TRBJ2-7; 9 bases are a match to TRBD2. Germline assignment: CDR1 KGHSH and CDR2 LQKENI. V was pared by 5 bases and J by 2 bases, with 7 bases of the junction left unmatched. The CDR3 length is 15 residues. The CDR3, as DNA: TGTGCCAGCTCATTGAGGACTAGCGAAGCCTACGAGCAGTACTTC. Its protein product is CASSLRTSEAYEQYF.

The V call is TRBV7-9, the J call TRBJ1-2; weak D call: TRBD1 (6 bases). V lost 7 bases to trimming and J lost 6 bases, with 21 bases between them. This CDR3 spans 15 amino acids. Germline assignment: CDR1 SEHNR and CDR2 FQNEAQ (reference sequence). CDR3: CASTRRQEGGNGYTF. The CDR3 DNA is TGTGCCAGCACCCGCCGACAGGAGGGGGGGAATGGCTACACCTTC.

The rearrangement joins TRBV10-3 to TRBJ1-5, with TRBD1 matching over 9 bases. Trimming took 3 bases from V and 4 from J; bases not matched to a gene: 4. Per germline, CDR1 ENHRY and CDR2 SYGVKD. This CDR3 comprises 15 residues. CDR3 loop: CAISEKDRGNQPQHF. CDR3 nucleotides: TGTGCCATCAGTGAAAAGGACAGGGGAAATCAGCCCCAGCATTTT.

This chain joins TRBV29-1 and TRBJ2-3; TRBD1 aligns across 8 bases. Germline trimming cut 4 bases from V and 0 bases from J; bases unmatched to any gene: 9. Germline V gene sequence: CDR1 SQVTM, CDR2 ANQGSEA. CDR3 length: 16 residues. The CDR3 sequence is CSVATTGTGSTDTQYF. The DNA for the CDR3 is TGCAGCGTTGCTACTACCGGGACAGGAAGCACAGATACGCAGTATTTT.

The chain couples TRBV4-1 to TRBJ2-1, with 12 bases identical to TRBD2. The V gene end was trimmed by 0 bases and the J gene end by 3 bases; junction bases not matched to a gene: 3. The germline gives CDR1 MGHRA, CDR2 YSYEKL. CDR3 length: 17 amino acids. Written as DNA, the CDR3 is TGCGCCAGCAGCCAAGATGTGACTAGCGGGAGCTACAATGAGCAGTTCTTC. Protein: CASSQDVTSGSYNEQFF.

J is TRBJ2-3 and V is TRBV5-4; D might be TRBD2 (5 bases). The germline gives CDR1 SGHNT, CDR2 YYREEE (reference sequence). CDR3 length: 13 residues. V gave up 4 bases and J gave up 6 bases, with 12 bases separating them. CDR3 coding DNA: TGTGCCAGCAGCGATGGAGGTGCGGATACGCAGTATTTT. This translates into CASSDGGADTQYF.